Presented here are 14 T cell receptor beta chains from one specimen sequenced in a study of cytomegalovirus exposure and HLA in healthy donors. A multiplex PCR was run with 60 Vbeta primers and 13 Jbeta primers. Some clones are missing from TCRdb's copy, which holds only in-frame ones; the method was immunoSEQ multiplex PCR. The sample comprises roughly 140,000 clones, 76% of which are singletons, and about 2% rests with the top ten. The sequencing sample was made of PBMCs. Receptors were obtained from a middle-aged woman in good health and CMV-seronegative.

The CDR3 DNA follows: TGTGCCAGCAGTGCGGACGGCCGCGTGGGGGGAAAACTGTTTTTT. Its translation is CASSADGRVGGKLFF. The V call is TRBV2, the J call TRBJ1-4; possibly TRBD1 for D (5 bases). CDR1 SNHLY and CDR2 FYNNEI come from the germline V gene. This CDR3 has 15 amino acids. Trimming removed 4 bases from V and 10 bases from J, with 19 bases in between.

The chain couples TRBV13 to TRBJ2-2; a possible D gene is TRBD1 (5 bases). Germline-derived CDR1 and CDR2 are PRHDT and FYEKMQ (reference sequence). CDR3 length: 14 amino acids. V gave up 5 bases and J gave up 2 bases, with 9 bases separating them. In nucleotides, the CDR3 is TGTGCCAGCAGCCGACAGCTTAACACCGGGGAGCTGTTTTTT. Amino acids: CASSRQLNTGELFF. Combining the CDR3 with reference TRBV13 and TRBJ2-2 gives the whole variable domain AAGVIQSPRHLIKEKRETATLKCYPIPRHDTVYWYQQGPGQDPQFLISFYEKMQSDKGSIPDRFSAQQFSDYHSELNMSSLELGDSALYFCASSRQLNTGELFFGEGSRLTVL.

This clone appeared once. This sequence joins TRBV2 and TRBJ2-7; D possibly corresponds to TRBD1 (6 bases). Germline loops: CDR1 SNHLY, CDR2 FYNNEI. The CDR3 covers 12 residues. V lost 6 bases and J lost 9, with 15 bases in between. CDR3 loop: CASRSDSLMQYF. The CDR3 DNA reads TGTGCCAGCAGGTCGGACAGCCTAATGCAGTACTTC.

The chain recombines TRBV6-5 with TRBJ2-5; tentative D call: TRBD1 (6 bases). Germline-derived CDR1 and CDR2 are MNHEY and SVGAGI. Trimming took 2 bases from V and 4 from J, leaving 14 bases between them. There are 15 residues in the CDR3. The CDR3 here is CASSYGQGKGETQYF. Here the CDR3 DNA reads TGTGCCAGCAGTTACGGTCAGGGGAAGGGAGAGACCCAGTACTTC.

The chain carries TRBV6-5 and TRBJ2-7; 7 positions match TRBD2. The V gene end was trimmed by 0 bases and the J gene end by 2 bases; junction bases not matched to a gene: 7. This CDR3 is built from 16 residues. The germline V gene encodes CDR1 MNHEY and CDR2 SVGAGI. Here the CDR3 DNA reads TGTGCCAGCAGTTACTCTGTTAGCGGGCCTGCCTACGAGCAGTACTTC. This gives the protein CASSYSVSGPAYEQYF.

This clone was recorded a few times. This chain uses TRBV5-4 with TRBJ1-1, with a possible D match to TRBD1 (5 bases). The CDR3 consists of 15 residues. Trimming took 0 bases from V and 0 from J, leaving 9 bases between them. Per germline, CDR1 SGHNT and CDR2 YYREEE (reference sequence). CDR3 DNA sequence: TGTGCCAGCAGCTTGGAAACAGGTGTGAACACTGAAGCTTTCTTT. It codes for CASSLETGVNTEAFF. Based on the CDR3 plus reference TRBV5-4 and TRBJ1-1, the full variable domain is ETGVTQSPTHLIKTRGQQVTLRCSSQSGHNTVSWYQQALGQGPQFIFQYYREEENGRGNFPPRFSGLQFPNYSSELNVNALELDDSALYLCASSLETGVNTEAFFGQGTRLTVV.

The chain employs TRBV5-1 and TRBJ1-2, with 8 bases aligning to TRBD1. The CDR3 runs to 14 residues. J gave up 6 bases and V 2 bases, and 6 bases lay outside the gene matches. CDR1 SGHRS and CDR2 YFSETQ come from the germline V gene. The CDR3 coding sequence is TGCGCCAGCAGCTTATTGACAGGGGAAGATGGCTACACCTTC. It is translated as CASSLLTGEDGYTF.

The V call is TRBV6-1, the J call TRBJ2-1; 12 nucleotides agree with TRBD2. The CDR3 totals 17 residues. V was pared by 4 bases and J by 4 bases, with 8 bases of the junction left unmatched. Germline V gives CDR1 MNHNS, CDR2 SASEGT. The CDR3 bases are TGTGCCAGCAGTGCGGGGCTAGCGGGGGGGCGATACAATGAGCAGTTCTTC. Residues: CASSAGLAGGRYNEQFF.

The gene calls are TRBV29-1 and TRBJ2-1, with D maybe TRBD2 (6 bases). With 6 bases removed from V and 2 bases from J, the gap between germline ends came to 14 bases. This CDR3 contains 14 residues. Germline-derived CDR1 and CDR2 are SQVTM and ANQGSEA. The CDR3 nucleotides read TGCAGCGTGATTTCCGGGACTGCCTACAATGAGCAGTTCTTC. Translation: CSVISGTAYNEQFF.

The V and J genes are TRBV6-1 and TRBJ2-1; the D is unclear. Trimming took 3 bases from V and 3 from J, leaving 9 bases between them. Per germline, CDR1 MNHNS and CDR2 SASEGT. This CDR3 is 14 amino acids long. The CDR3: CASSDQEVYNEQFF. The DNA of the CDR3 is TGTGCCAGCAGTGATCAGGAAGTCTACAATGAGCAGTTCTTC.

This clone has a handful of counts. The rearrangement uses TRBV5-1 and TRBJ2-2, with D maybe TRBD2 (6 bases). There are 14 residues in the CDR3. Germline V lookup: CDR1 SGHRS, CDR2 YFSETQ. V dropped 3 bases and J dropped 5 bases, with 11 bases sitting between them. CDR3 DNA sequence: TGCGCCAGCAGCTCGGGACTTATAACCGGGGAGCTGTTTTTT. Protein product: CASSSGLITGELFF.

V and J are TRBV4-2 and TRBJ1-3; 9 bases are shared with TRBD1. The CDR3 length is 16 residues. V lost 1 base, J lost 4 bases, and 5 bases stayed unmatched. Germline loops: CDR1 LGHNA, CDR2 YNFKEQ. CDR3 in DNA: TGTGCCAGCAGCCAAGGGAACAGGGGGCTAGGAAACACCATATATTTT. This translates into CASSQGNRGLGNTIYF.

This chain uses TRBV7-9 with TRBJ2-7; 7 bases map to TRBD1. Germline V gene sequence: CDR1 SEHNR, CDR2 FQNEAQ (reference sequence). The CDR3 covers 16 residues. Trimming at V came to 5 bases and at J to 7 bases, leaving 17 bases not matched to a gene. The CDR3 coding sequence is TGTGCCAGCAGCGCCGGACAGGCCACGTCCTTGGGGGAGCAGTACTTC. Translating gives CASSAGQATSLGEQYF.

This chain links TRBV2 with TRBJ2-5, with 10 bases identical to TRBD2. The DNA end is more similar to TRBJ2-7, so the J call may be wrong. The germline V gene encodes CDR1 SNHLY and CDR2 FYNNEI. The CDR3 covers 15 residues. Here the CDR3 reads CASSASSGRLNEQYF. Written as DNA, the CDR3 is TGTGCCAGCAGTGCGTCTAGCGGGAGATTAAACGAGCAGTACTTC.